Below are 30 T cell receptor beta chains sequenced from a single sample in a study of T cells after yellow fever vaccination. TCRdb re-called the 5' RACE reads with MiXCR, one entry per CDR3 protein. The repertoire includes some 250,000 distinct CDR3 sequences, about 7% of them detected once, and around 0.9% sits in the top ten. Here the sequenced sample was CD4+ T cells sorted from PBMCs, taken 15 days after the yellow fever booster vaccination. The source is a man younger than 40 who received the YFV17D yellow fever vaccine.

This clonotype was seen ten or more times. The chain joins TRBV5-1 to TRBJ1-2; D is perhaps TRBD1 (5 bases). The CDR3 spans 16 residues. The germline V gene has CDR1 SGHRS and CDR2 YFSETQ. Trimming shortened V by 4 bases and J by 2 bases, and 18 bases separated the two germline ends. CDR3 sequence: CASSVGSGTANYGYTF. The CDR3 DNA reads TGCGCCAGCAGCGTAGGGTCCGGGACGGCAAACTATGGCTACACCTTC. The full variable domain, with the rest looked up from reference TRBV5-1 and TRBJ1-2, is KAGVTQTPRYLIKTRGQQVTLSCSPISGHRSVSWYQQTPGQGLQFLFEYFSETQRNKGNFPGRFSGRQFSNSRSEMNVSTLELGDSALYLCASSVGSGTANYGYTFGSGTRLTVV.

This chain connects TRBV20-1 to TRBJ2-4, with 7 bases lining up with TRBD2. The CDR3 loop spans 14 amino acids. The germline V gene has CDR1 DFQATT and CDR2 SNEGSKA (reference sequence). Trimming at V came to 0 bases and at J to 1 base, leaving 0 bases not matched to a gene. CDR3 in DNA: TGCAGTGCTAGAGAGGGGGGGGCCAAAAACATTCAGTACTTC. The encoded protein is CSAREGGAKNIQYF.

V usage is TRBV5-4 and J usage is TRBJ2-1; 7 bases match TRBD1. CDR1 and CDR2 from the germline V gene are SGHNT and YYREEE (reference sequence). The V gene end was trimmed by 4 bases and the J gene end by 0 bases; junction bases not matched to a gene: 7. The CDR3 loop spans 16 amino acids. CDR3 loop: CASSKSRDSSYNEQFF. CDR3 sequence (DNA): TGTGCCAGCAGCAAGAGCCGGGACAGCTCCTACAATGAGCAGTTCTTC.

The V gene is TRBV5-4, the J gene TRBJ2-3; D not certain. V gave up 5 bases and J gave up 1 base, with 11 bases separating them. The CDR3 runs to 14 residues. Looked up from germline, CDR1 is SGHNT and CDR2 is YYREEE (reference sequence). CDR3: CASRTELGTDTQYF. The DNA for the CDR3 is TGTGCCAGCAGGACCGAACTGGGCACAGATACGCAGTATTTT.

This clonotype was picked up many times. The CDR3 DNA reads as TGTGCCAGCAGCTTAGGCAATGAAAAACTGTTTTTT. Its protein product is CASSLGNEKLFF. The chain uses TRBV7-8 and TRBJ1-4; D unresolved. Looked up from germline, CDR1 is SGHVS and CDR2 is FQNEAQ. V was shortened by 1 base and J by 5 bases, with 2 bases between the two germline ends. The CDR3 extends over 12 amino acids. The full variable domain, rest sourced from reference TRBV7-8 and TRBJ1-4, is GAGVSQSPRYKVAKRGQDVALRCDPISGHVSLFWYQQALGQGPEFLTYFQNEAQLDKSGLPSDRFFAERPEGSVSTLKIQRTQQEDSAVYLCASSLGNEKLFFGSGTQLSVL.

V usage is TRBV7-9 and J usage is TRBJ2-5, with D perhaps TRBD2 (5 bases). This CDR3 region has 14 residues. CDR1 is SEHNR and CDR2 is FQNEAQ in the germline V gene (reference sequence). Trimming removed 6 bases from V and 1 base from J, with 12 bases in between. As DNA, the CDR3 is TGTGCCAGCAGACCGGGGTATCGCCAAGAGACCCAGTACTTC. It yields the protein CASRPGYRQETQYF.

This sequence joins TRBV3-1 and TRBJ2-2, with 11 bases fitting TRBD2. This CDR3 is 15 amino acids long. CDR1 LGHDT and CDR2 YNNKEL come from the germline V gene (reference sequence). J was trimmed by 5 bases and V by 8 bases; bases with no gene match: 7. CDR3 sequence reads: CASCPGLAVTGELFF. CDR3 DNA sequence: TGTGCCAGCTGCCCGGGACTAGCGGTAACCGGGGAGCTGTTTTTT. Filled out from reference TRBV3-1 and TRBJ2-2, the complete variable domain reads DTAVSQTPKYLVTQMGNDKSIKCEQNLGHDTMYWYKQDSKKFLKIMFSYNNKELIINETVPNRFSPKSPDKAHLNLHINSLELGDSAVYFCASCPGLAVTGELFFGEGSRLTVL.

This clonotype was detected many times. The V gene is TRBV7-2, the J gene TRBJ2-5; tentative D call: TRBD2 (5 bases). From germline, CDR1 is SGHTA and CDR2 FQGNSA. V gave up 3 bases and J gave up 5 bases, with 10 bases separating them. CDR3 length: 13 amino acids. CDR3 region: CASSFGGKETQYF. The CDR3 nucleotides read TGTGCCAGCAGCTTTGGAGGAAAGGAGACCCAGTACTTC.

The chain carries TRBV15 and TRBJ2-5; no firm D call. The CDR3 consists of 15 residues. Germline CDR1 is LNHNV and CDR2 is YYDKDF (reference sequence). V was cut by 2 bases and J by 4 bases, with 14 bases left in between. CDR3 DNA: TGTGCCACCAGCAGAACCATGGACGGGCCAGAGACCCAGTACTTC. Translating it yields CATSRTMDGPETQYF.

This clonotype was detected a few times. The chain uses TRBV27 and TRBJ2-5; the D is unclear. V shed 8 bases and J shed 5 bases, with 15 bases lying between them. Germline loops: CDR1 MNHEY, CDR2 SMNVEV (reference sequence). The CDR3 extends over 13 amino acids. CDR3 nucleotide sequence: TGTGCCAGCCGACCGCTCCAGATGGAGACCCAGTACTTC. It encodes CASRPLQMETQYF.

Ten or more counts support this clonotype. V gene TRBV7-9 combines with J gene TRBJ2-7, with 7 bases that match TRBD1. CDR3 size: 16 residues. CDR1 and CDR2 (germline): SEHNR, FQNEAQ (reference sequence). Trimming cost V 5 bases and J 2 bases; bases outside gene matches: 12. CDR3 in amino acids: CASSQGPTGNTYEQYF. CDR3 sequence (DNA): TGTGCCAGCAGCCAAGGCCCGACAGGGAATACCTACGAGCAGTACTTC.

This sequence joins TRBV11-3 and TRBJ2-1, with TRBD2 matching over 8 bases. The germline CDR1 and CDR2 sequences are SGHNT and YENEEA. The length of the CDR3 is 14 residues. J lost 4 bases, V lost 5 bases, and 4 bases had no gene match. The CDR3 bases are TGTGCCAGCAGCGTAGCGGGACGTTACAATGAGCAGTTCTTC. Translated, it gives CASSVAGRYNEQFF.

This clonotype was picked up many times. The genes are TRBV5-1 and TRBJ2-1, with D possibly TRBD2 on 6 matching bases. V was shortened by 1 base and J by 7 bases, with 27 bases between the two germline ends. The CDR3 contains 19 residues. CDR1 is SGHRS, CDR2 YFSETQ, per germline. Written as DNA, the CDR3 is TGCGCCAGCAGCTTGATGGGTAGTAGCGGTCGAGGGTTGGGGAATGAGCAGTTCTTC. It codes for CASSLMGSSGRGLGNEQFF.

The chain carries TRBV5-6 and TRBJ2-1; 8 positions match TRBD2. The germline V gene has CDR1 SGHDT and CDR2 YYEEEE. Trimming took 0 bases from V and 3 from J; bases not matched to a gene: 5. The CDR3 is 16 residues long. The CDR3 nucleotides read TGTGCCAGCAGCTTGGTCGTTAGCGGGAACTACAATGAGCAGTTCTTC. Protein: CASSLVVSGNYNEQFF.

The chain employs TRBV10-1 and TRBJ2-3; TRBD2 matches at 9 bases. The CDR3 extends over 15 amino acids. Germline CDR1 and CDR2: WNHNN and SYGVQD (reference sequence). Trimming cost V 3 bases and J 1 base; bases outside gene matches: 2. The CDR3 nucleotides are TGCGCCAGCAGTGACCCTAGCGGGGGCACAGATACGCAGTATTTT. Translating gives CASSDPSGGTDTQYF.

The chain couples TRBV14 to TRBJ2-5; D uncertain. V lost 4 bases to trimming and J lost 7 bases, with 10 bases between them. This CDR3 has 12 residues. Looked up from germline, CDR1 is SGHDN and CDR2 is FVKESK. CDR3 nucleotides: TGTGCCAGCAGCCTTTCCCTCGGGACCCAGTACTTC. This encodes CASSLSLGTQYF.

V usage is TRBV28 and J usage is TRBJ1-6, with TRBD1 as a possible D gene (5 bases). Trimming stripped 6 bases from V and 6 bases from J, with 12 bases between. CDR1 is MDHEN and CDR2 is SYDVKM in the germline V gene. The CDR3 consists of 14 residues. The CDR3 spells CASRYQGFNSPLHF. CDR3 sequence (DNA): TGTGCCAGCAGATACCAGGGTTTTAATTCACCCCTCCACTTT.

The chain recombines TRBV7-2 with TRBJ2-1, with TRBD2 as a possible D gene (6 bases). The V and J ends lost 5 bases and 6 bases respectively, with 17 bases between them. CDR1 is SGHTA and CDR2 is FQGNSA in the germline V gene. The CDR3 spans 15 residues. The CDR3: CASSRTIGGGNEQFF. CDR3 nucleotide sequence: TGTGCCAGCAGCAGGACTATCGGGGGAGGCAATGAGCAGTTCTTC.

This clonotype was seen more than once but under ten times. V usage is TRBV5-1 and J usage is TRBJ2-7; 7 nucleotides align to TRBD2. This CDR3 comprises 14 residues. J lost 2 bases, V lost 4 bases, and 6 bases had no gene match. Per the germline V gene, CDR1 is SGHRS and CDR2 is YFSETQ. CDR3 coding DNA: TGCGCCAGCAGCACCGGACTAGAGCCCTACGAGCAGTACTTC. Protein sequence: CASSTGLEPYEQYF. The full variable domain, completed using reference TRBV5-1 and TRBJ2-7, is KAGVTQTPRYLIKTRGQQVTLSCSPISGHRSVSWYQQTPGQGLQFLFEYFSETQRNKGNFPGRFSGRQFSNSRSEMNVSTLELGDSALYLCASSTGLEPYEQYFGPGTRLTVT.

This chain connects TRBV5-1 to TRBJ2-3, with TRBD1 matching 7 bases. Germline-derived CDR1 and CDR2 are SGHRS and YFSETQ. The CDR3 spans 14 residues. Trimming cost V 7 bases and J 0 bases; bases outside gene matches: 5. The chain's CDR3 is CASGTDRSTDTQYF. CDR3 in DNA: TGCGCCAGCGGAACGGACAGGAGCACAGATACGCAGTATTTT.

This clonotype was observed many times. The chain joins TRBV20-1 to TRBJ1-4; possibly TRBD1 for D (5 bases). Germline CDR1 and CDR2: DFQATT and SNEGSKA (reference sequence). The CDR3 runs 14 residues. V was trimmed by 1 base and J by 8 bases, leaving 14 bases between them. Written as DNA, the CDR3 is TGCAGTGCTAGAGGGACACTCCAAGGCGAAAAACTGTTTTTT. This codes for CSARGTLQGEKLFF.

This clonotype was observed a handful of times. The chain links TRBV5-4 to TRBJ2-2; 8 bases are a match to TRBD1. V lost 0 bases to trimming and J lost 2 bases; unmatched junction nucleotides: 6. Looked up from germline, CDR1 is SGHNT and CDR2 is YYREEE (reference sequence). This CDR3 spans 17 amino acids. The CDR3: CASSLAGGAFNTGELFF. Here the CDR3 DNA reads TGTGCCAGCAGCTTGGCAGGGGGCGCGTTTAACACCGGGGAGCTGTTTTTT.

This clonotype has a handful of counts. The chain is built from TRBV12-3 or TRBV12-4 and TRBJ2-3; the match to TRBD2 covers 10 bases. J lost 3 bases, V lost 7 bases, and 4 bases had no gene match. The CDR3 has 14 residues. The CDR3 DNA sequence: TGTGCCAGCACCCGGACTAGCGGAACAGATACGCAGTATTTT. It yields the protein CASTRTSGTDTQYF.

J is TRBJ2-2 and V is TRBV7-2, with D perhaps matching TRBD1 (5 bases). Germline CDR1 is SGHTA and CDR2 is FQGNSA. There are 15 residues in the CDR3. Between the trimmed V and J ends, which lost 7 bases and 4 bases, there was a span of 16 bases. DNA for the CDR3: TGTGCCAGCACCTCCATGGGGCTACCCACCGGGGAGCTGTTTTTT. Protein sequence: CASTSMGLPTGELFF.

There are many counts of this clonotype. The chain employs TRBV4-3 and TRBJ2-3; TRBD2 is a possible D gene (5 bases). V was trimmed by 0 bases and J by 8 bases, leaving 15 bases between them. The germline gives CDR1 LGHNA, CDR2 YSLEER. The CDR3 has 15 residues. DNA of the CDR3: TGCGCCAGCAGCCAAGATCAGGCGGGCGTCGCTACGCAGTATTTT. This translates into CASSQDQAGVATQYF.

This clonotype came up many times. This chain uses TRBV12-3 or TRBV12-4 with TRBJ1-2; D perhaps matches TRBD1 (6 bases). Trimming left V 4 bases short and J 4 bases short, with 19 bases between. The CDR3 runs 16 residues. CDR3 DNA: TGTGCCAGCAGTTCCTGGAGGGGGGCCGGAGGCTATGGCTACACCTTC. Its protein is CASSSWRGAGGYGYTF.

The chain has TRBV5-4 and TRBJ2-3, with 7 bases lining up with TRBD1. Trimming removed 4 bases from V and 2 bases from J; junction bases left unmatched: 10. CDR3 length equals 16 residues. The germline V gene encodes CDR1 SGHNT and CDR2 YYREEE (reference sequence). The CDR3 DNA reads TGTGCCAGCAGCCCCATTGGGACAGTAAACACAGATACGCAGTATTTT. This translates into CASSPIGTVNTDTQYF.

This clonotype occurred many times. The chain recombines TRBV11-2 with TRBJ1-5; D is perhaps TRBD1 (5 bases). The CDR3 sequence is 15 residues long. Trimming stripped 5 bases from V and 2 bases from J, with 13 bases between. CDR1 and CDR2 (germline): SGHAT, FQNNGV. CDR3 coding DNA: TGTGCCAGCAGCCCTCAGGGAGGGGGCAATCAGCCCCAGCATTTT. This codes for CASSPQGGGNQPQHF.

The chain is built from TRBV5-1 and TRBJ2-7; D may match TRBD1 or TRBD2 (5 bases each). Between the trimmed V and J ends, which lost 1 base and 4 bases, there was a span of 15 bases. Germline V gene data show CDR1 as SGHRS and CDR2 as YFSETQ. CDR3 size: 15 residues. The CDR3 loop reads CASSLMGVGVYEQYF. In nucleotides, the CDR3 is TGCGCCAGCAGCTTGATGGGGGTAGGTGTGTACGAGCAGTACTTC.

J is TRBJ2-1 and V is TRBV5-1; 9 bases map to TRBD1. CDR3 length: 16 amino acids. Germline-derived CDR1 and CDR2 are SGHRS and YFSETQ. V trimming: 4 bases; J trimming: 7 bases; junction bases outside the gene matches: 12. This CDR3 is CASSPYWDRDRNEQFF. The CDR3 DNA reads as TGCGCCAGCAGCCCCTACTGGGACAGGGATAGAAATGAGCAGTTCTTC.